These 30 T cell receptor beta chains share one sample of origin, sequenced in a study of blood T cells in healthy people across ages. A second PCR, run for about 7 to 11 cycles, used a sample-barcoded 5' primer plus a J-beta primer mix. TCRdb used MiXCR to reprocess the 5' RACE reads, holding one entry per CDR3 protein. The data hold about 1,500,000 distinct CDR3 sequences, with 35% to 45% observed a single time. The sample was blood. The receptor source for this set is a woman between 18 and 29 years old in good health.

CDR3 nucleotide sequence: TGCGCCAGCAGCCACACCGGGGACGGGCCGCAGTACGAGCAGTACTTC. It codes for CASSHTGDGPQYEQYF. The chain has TRBV4-1 and TRBJ2-7; D possibly uses TRBD1 or TRBD2 (5 bases each). The V end lost 3 bases, the J end lost 4 bases, and 19 bases lay between the germline ends. Germline-derived CDR1 and CDR2 are MGHRA and YSYEKL. The CDR3 extends over 16 amino acids.

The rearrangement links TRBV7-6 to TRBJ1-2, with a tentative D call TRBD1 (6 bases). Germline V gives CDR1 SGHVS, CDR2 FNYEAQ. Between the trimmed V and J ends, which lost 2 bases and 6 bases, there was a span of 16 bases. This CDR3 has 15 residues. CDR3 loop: CASSLLETGVNGYTF. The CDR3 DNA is TGTGCCAGCAGCTTACTCGAGACAGGAGTAAATGGCTACACCTTC.

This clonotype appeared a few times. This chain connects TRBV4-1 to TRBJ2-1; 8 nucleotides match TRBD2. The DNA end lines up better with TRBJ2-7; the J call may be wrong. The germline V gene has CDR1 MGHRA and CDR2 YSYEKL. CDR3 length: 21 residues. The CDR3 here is CASSQPFWQDASGSPHNEQYF. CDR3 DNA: TGCGCCAGCAGCCAACCCTTTTGGCAAGACGCTAGCGGGTCGCCCCACAATGAGCAGTACTTC.

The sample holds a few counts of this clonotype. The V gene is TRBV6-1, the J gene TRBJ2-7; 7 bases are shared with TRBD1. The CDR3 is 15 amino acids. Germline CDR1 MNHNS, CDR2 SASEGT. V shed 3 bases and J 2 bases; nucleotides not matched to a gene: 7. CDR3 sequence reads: CASSDPGQKPYEQYF. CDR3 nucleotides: TGTGCCAGCAGTGATCCGGGACAGAAACCCTACGAGCAGTACTTC.

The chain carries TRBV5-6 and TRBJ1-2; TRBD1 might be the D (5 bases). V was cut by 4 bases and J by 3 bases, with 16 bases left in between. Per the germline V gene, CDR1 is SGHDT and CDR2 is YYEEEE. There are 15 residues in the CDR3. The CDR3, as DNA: TGTGCCAGCAGCAGGGCAGGGCGGTCTGACTATGGCTACACCTTC. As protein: CASSRAGRSDYGYTF.

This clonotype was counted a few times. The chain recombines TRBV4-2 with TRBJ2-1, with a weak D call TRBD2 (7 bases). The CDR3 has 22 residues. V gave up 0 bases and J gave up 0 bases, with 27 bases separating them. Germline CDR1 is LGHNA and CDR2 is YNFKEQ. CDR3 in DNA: TGTGCCAGCAGCCAAGATAGGGGGGGGTACCGGGTTAGCGGAAGCTCCTACAATGAGCAGTTCTTC. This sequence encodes CASSQDRGGYRVSGSSYNEQFF.

This CDR3 is CASSKAEPGGTYEQYF. Written as DNA, the CDR3 is TGTGCCAGCAGCAAAGCTGAACCAGGGGGAACCTACGAGCAGTACTTC. The chain carries TRBV21-1 and TRBJ2-7; the table names TRBD1, a call not compared with the DNA. TRBV21-1 is tagged as a pseudogene. The CDR3 is 16 residues long.

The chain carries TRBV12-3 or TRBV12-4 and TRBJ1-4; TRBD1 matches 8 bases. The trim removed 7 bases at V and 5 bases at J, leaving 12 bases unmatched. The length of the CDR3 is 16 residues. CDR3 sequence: CASIGQGRDYNEKLFF. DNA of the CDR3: TGTGCCAGCATCGGACAGGGAAGGGACTACAATGAAAAACTGTTTTTT.

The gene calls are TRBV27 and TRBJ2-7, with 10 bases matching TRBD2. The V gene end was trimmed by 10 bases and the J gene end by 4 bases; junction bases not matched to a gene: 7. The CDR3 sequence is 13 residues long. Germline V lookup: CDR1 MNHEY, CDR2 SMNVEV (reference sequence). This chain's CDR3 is CATASGGPYEQYF. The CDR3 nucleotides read TGTGCCACGGCTAGCGGGGGCCCTTACGAGCAGTACTTC.

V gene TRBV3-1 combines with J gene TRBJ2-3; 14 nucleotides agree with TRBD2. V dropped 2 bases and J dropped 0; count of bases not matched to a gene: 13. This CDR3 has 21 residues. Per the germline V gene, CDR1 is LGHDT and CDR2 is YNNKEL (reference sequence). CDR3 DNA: TGTGCCAGCAGCCAAACAATTGGGACTAGCGGGGGCCGTACTAGCACAGATACGCAGTATTTT. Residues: CASSQTIGTSGGRTSTDTQYF.

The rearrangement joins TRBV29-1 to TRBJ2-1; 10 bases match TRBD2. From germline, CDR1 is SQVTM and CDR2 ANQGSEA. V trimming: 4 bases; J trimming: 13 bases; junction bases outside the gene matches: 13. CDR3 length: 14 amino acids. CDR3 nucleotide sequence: TGCAGCGTTGCGGTAGCGGGGGGCGGAGAGACCCAGTTCTTC. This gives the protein CSVAVAGGGETQFF.

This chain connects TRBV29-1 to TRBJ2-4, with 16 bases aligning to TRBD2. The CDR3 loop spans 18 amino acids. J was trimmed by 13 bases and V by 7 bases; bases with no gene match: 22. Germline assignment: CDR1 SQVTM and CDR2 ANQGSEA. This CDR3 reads CSGAVGTSGGATYNEQYF. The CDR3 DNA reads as TGCAGCGGGGCGGTGGGGACTAGCGGGGGGGCGACCTACAATGAGCAGTACTTC.

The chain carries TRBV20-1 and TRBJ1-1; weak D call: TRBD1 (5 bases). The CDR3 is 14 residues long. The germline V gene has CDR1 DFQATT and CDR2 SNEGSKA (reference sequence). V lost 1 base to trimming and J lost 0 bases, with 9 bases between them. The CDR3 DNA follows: TGCAGTGCTAGAGGGGCAGGGATGAACACTGAAGCTTTCTTT. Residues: CSARGAGMNTEAFF.

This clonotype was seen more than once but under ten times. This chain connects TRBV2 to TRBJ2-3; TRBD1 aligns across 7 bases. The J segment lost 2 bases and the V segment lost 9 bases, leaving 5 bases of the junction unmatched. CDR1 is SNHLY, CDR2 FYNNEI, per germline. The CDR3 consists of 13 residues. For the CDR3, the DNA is TGTGCCAGGGCCAGGGGGATCACAGATACGCAGTATTTT. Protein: CARARGITDTQYF.

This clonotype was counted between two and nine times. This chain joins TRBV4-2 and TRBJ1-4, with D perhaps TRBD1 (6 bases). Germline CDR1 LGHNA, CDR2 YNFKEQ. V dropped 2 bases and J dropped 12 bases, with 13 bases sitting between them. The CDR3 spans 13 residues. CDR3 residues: CASSQRGGGELFF. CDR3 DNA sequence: TGTGCCAGCAGCCAACGAGGGGGTGGAGAACTGTTTTTT.

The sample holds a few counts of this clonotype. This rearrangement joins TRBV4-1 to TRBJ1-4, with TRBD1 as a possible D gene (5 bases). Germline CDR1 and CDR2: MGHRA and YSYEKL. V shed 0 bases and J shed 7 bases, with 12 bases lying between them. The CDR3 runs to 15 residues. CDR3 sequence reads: CASSQEQGGIEKLFF. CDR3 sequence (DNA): TGCGCCAGCAGCCAAGAGCAGGGTGGTATTGAAAAACTGTTTTTT.

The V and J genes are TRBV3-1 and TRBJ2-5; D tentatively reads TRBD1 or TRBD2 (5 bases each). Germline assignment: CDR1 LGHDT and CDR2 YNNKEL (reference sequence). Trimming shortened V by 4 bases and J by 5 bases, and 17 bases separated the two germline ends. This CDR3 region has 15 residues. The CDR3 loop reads CASSRTGTLRETQYF. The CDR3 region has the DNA TGTGCCAGCAGCCGGACCGGGACGCTACGGGAGACCCAGTACTTC.

The DNA for the CDR3 is TGTGCCAGCAGCTCCCCCGCGGGGGGTAAAGATACGCAGTATTTT. This gives the protein CASSSPAGGKDTQYF. This chain uses TRBV7-3 with TRBJ2-3; 8 bases map to TRBD2. Germline CDR1 SGHTA, CDR2 FQGTGA. With V trimmed by 4 bases and J by 5 bases, 8 bases remained unmatched. The CDR3 has 15 residues.

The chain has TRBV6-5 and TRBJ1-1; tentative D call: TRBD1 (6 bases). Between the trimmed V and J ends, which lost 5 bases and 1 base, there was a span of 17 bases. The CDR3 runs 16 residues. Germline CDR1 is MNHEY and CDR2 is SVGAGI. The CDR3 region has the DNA TGTGCCAGCAGTCTGCTCGGACAGCCGCCGAACACTGAAGCTTTCTTT. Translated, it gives CASSLLGQPPNTEAFF.

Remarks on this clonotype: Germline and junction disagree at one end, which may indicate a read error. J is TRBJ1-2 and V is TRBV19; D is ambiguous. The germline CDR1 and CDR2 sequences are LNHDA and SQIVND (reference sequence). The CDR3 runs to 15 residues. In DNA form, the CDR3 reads TGTGCCAGTAGTTCCCCGGGAGGAGCTAACTATGTCTACACCTTC. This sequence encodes CASSSPGGANYVYTF.

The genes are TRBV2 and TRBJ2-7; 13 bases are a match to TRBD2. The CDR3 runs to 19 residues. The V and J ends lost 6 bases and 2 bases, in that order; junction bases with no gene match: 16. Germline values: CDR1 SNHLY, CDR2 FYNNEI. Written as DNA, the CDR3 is TGTGCCAGCAGGGACGGGGGGCCTCGACTAGCGGGAGGCCCCTACGAGCAGTACTTC. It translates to CASRDGGPRLAGGPYEQYF.

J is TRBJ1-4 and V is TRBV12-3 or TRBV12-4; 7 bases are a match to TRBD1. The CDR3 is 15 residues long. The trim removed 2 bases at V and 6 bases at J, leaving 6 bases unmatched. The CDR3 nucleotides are TGTGCCAGCAGTTTAAGGCAGGGGGGGGATGAAAAACTGTTTTTT. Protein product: CASSLRQGGDEKLFF.

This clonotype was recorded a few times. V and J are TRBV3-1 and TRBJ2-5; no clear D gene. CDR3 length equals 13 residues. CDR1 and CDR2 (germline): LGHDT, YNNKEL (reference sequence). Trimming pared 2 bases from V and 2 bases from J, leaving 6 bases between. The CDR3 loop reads CASSQQSQETQYF. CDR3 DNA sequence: TGTGCCAGCAGCCAACAGTCACAAGAGACCCAGTACTTC.

CDR3 coding DNA: TGTGCCAGCAGCTTATGGGCGGGAGTCCAAGAGACCCAGTACTTC. Residues: CASSLWAGVQETQYF. The chain couples TRBV7-9 to TRBJ2-5, with 7 bases fitting TRBD2. The CDR3 is 15 residues long. The ends lost 2 bases at V and 1 base at J; junction bases unmatched: 4. Germline assignment: CDR1 SEHNR and CDR2 FQNEAQ (reference sequence).

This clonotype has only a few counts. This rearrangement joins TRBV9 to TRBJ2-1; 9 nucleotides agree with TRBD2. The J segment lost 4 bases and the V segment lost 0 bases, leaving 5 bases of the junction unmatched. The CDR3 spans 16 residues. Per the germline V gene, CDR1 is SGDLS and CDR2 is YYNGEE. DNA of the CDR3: TGTGCCAGCAGCGTAGATGGTAGCGGGAGATACAATGAGCAGTTCTTC. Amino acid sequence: CASSVDGSGRYNEQFF. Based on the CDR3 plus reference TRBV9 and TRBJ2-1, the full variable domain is DSGVTQTPKHLITATGQRVTLRCSPRSGDLSVYWYQQSLDQGLQFLIQYYNGEERAKGNILERFSAQQFPDLHSELNLSSLELGDSALYFCASSVDGSGRYNEQFFGPGTRLTVL.

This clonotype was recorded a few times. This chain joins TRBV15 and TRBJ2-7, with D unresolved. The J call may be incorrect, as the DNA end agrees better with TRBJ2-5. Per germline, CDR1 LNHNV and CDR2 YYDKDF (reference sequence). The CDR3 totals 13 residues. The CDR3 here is CATSRDVGETQYF. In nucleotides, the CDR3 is TGTGCCACCAGCAGAGATGTAGGCGAGACCCAGTACTTC.

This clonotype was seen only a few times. This CDR3 is CASSSKNEGPYGYTF. In nucleotides, the CDR3 is TGTGCCAGCAGTTCCAAGAACGAGGGGCCCTATGGCTACACCTTC. This chain connects TRBV12-3 or TRBV12-4 to TRBJ1-2; D might be TRBD1 (5 bases). CDR3 length: 15 residues. The V and J ends lost 4 bases and 4 bases respectively, with 16 bases between them.

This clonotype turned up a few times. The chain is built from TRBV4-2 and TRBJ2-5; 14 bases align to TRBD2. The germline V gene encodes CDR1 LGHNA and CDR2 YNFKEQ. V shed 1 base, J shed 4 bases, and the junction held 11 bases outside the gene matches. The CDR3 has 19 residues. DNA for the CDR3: TGTGCCAGCAGCCAAGGGAGACTAGCGGGGGGGCCTCTGATAGAGACCCAGTACTTC. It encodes CASSQGRLAGGPLIETQYF.

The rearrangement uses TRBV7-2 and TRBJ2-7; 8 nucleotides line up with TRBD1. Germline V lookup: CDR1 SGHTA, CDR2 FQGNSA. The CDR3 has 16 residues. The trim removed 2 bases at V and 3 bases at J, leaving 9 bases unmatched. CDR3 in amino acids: CASSLMGQAVSYEQYF. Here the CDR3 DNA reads TGTGCCAGCAGCTTAATGGGACAGGCGGTGAGCTACGAGCAGTACTTC.

The CDR3 nucleotides are TGCAGTGCCTCGCTCGAGTTGGGAGGGGGCGAGCAGTACTTC. Its protein product is CSASLELGGGEQYF. This chain joins TRBV20-1 and TRBJ2-5; maybe TRBD2 (7 bases). The J call is doubtful: the DNA matches TRBJ2-7 better. Per the germline V gene, CDR1 is DFQATT and CDR2 is SNEGSKA (reference sequence). The CDR3 covers 14 residues.